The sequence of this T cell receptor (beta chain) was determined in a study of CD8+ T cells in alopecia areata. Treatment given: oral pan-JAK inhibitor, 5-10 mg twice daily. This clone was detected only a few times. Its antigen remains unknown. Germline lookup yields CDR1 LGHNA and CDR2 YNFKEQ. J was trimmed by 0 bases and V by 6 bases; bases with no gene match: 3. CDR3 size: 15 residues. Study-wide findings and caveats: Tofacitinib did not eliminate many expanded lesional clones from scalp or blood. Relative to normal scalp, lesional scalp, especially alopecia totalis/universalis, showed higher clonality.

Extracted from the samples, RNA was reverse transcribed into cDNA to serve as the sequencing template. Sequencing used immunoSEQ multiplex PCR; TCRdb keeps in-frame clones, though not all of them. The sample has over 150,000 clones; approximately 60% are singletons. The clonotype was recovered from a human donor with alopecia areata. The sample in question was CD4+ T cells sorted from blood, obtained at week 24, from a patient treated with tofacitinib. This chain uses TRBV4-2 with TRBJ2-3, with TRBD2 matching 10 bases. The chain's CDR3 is CASRGAGGSTDTQYF. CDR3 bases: TGTGCCAGCAGGGGAGCGGGGGGGAGCACAGATACGCAGTATTTT.